This note documents a single T cell receptor (beta chain) sequence. V lost 2 bases, J lost 8 bases, and 18 bases lay in between. The CDR3 loop spans 15 amino acids. Germline V gene lookup returns CDR1 LGHDT and CDR2 YNNKEL (reference sequence). This table comes from immunoSEQ multiplex PCR, and its TCRdb copy is limited to in-frame clones, with some not included. The table records around 50,000 clones, approximately 90% of them present only once. The data stem from a study of blood T cell repertoires in COVID-19. V and J are TRBV3-1 (or the pseudogene TRBV3-2) and TRBJ1-2; possibly TRBD1 for D (6 bases). The sample consisted of peripheral blood. This receptor was obtained from a man in his forties or fifties with active COVID-19. CDR3 region: CASSQTRGRGDGYTF. The CDR3 DNA reads TGTGCCAGCAGCCAAACAAGAGGCAGGGGAGACGGCTACACCTTC.